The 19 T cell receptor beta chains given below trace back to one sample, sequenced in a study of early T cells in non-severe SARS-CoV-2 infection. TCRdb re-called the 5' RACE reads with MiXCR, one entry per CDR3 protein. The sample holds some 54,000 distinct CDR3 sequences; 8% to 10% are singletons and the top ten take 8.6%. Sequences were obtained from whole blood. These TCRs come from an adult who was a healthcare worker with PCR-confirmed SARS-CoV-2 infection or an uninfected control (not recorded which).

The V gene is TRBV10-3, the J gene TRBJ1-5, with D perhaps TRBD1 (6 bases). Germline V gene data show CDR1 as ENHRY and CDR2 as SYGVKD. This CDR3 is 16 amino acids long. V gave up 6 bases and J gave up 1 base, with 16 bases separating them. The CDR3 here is CAISERGGQSNQPQHF. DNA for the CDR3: TGTGCCATCAGCGAAAGGGGGGGGCAAAGCAATCAGCCCCAGCATTTT.

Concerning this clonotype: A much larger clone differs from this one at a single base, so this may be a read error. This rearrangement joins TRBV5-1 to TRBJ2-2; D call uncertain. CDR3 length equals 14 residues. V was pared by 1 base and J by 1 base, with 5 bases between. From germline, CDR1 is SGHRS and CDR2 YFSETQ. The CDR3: CASSLCQNTGELFF. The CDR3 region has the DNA TGCGCCAGCAGCTTGTGTCAGAACACCGGGGAGCTGTTTTTT.

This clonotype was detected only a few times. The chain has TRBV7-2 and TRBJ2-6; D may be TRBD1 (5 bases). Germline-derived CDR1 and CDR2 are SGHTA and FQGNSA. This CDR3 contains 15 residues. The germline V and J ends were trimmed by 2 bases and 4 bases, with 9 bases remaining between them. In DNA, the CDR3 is TGTGCCAGCAGCTTAAAGGGGCCGGGGGCCAACGTCCTGACTTTC. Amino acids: CASSLKGPGANVLTF. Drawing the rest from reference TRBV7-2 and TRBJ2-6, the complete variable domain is GAGVSQSPSNKVTEKGKDVELRCDPISGHTALYWYRQSLGQGLEFLIYFQGNSAPDKSGLPSDRFSAERTGGSVSTLTIQRTQQEDSAVYLCASSLKGPGANVLTFGAGSRLTVL.

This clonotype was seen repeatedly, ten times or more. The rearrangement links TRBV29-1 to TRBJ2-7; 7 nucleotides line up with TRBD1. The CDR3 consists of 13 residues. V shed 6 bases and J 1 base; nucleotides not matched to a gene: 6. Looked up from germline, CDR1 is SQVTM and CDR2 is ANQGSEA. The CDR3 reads CSVDRVISYEQYF. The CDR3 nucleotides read TGCAGCGTAGACAGGGTAATTTCCTACGAGCAGTACTTC.

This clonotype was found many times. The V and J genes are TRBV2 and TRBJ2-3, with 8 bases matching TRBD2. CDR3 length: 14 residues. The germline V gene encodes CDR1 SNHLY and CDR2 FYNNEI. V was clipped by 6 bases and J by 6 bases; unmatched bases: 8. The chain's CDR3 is CASRSGGRADTQYF. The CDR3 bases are TGTGCCAGCAGGTCGGGGGGGAGAGCGGATACGCAGTATTTT.

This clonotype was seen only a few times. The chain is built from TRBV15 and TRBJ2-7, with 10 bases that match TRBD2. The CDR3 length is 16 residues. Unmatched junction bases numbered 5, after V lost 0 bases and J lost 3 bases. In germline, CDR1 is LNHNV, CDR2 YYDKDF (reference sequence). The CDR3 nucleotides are TGTGCCACCAGCAGAGATGTAGGGACTAGCGTCTACGAGCAGTACTTC. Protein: CATSRDVGTSVYEQYF.

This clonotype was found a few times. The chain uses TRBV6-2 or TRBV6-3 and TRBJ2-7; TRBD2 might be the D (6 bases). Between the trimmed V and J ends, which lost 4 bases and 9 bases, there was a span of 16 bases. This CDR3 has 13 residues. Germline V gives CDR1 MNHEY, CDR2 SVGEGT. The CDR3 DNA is TGTGCCAGCAGTTCGGGTCCTGACGGGAGGCAGTACTTC. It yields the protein CASSSGPDGRQYF.

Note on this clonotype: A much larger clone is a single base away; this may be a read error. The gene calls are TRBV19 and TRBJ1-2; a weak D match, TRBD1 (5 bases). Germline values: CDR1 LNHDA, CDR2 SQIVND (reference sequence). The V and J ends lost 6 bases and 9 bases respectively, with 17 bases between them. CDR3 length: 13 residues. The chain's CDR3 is CASRFRDGGSYTF. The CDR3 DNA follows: TGTGCCAGTAGATTCAGGGATGGCGGTAGCTACACCTTC.

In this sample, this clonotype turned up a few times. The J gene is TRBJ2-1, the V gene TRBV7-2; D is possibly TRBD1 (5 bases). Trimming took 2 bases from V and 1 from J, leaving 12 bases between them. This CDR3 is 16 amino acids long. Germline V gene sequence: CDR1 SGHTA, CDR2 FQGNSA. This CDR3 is CASSLFPAGSYNEQFF. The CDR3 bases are TGTGCCAGCAGCTTATTTCCGGCAGGGTCCTACAATGAGCAGTTCTTC.

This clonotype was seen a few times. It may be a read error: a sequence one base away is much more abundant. The CDR3 DNA is TGTGCCAGCAGTTACCCCTACGAGCAGTACTTC. It translates to CASSYPYEQYF. The rearrangement uses TRBV6-2 or TRBV6-3 and TRBJ2-7; D not resolved. The germline V gene has CDR1 MNHEY and CDR2 SVGEGT. V gave up 2 bases and J gave up 2 bases, with 1 base separating them. The CDR3 has 11 amino acids.

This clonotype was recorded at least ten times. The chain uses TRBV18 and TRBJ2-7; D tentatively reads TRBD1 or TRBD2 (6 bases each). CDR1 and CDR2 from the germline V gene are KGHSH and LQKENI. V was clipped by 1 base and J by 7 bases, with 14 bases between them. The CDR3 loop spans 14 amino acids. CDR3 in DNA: TGTGCCAGCTCACCACAGGGGGGATCGCTAGAGCAGTACTTC. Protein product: CASSPQGGSLEQYF.

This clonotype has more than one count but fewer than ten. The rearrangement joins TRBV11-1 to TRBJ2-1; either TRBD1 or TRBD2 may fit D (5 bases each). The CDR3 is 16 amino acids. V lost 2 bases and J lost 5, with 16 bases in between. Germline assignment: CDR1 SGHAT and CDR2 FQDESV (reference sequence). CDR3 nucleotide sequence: TGTGCCAGCAGCTTATGGGGGATTGAGTCAAACAATGAGCAGTTCTTC. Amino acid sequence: CASSLWGIESNNEQFF. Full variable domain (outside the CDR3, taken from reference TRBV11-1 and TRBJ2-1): EAEVAQSPRYKITEKSQAVAFWCDPISGHATLYWYRQILGQGPELLVQFQDESVVDDSQLPKDRFSAERLKGVDSTLKIQPAELGDSAMYLCASSLWGIESNNEQFFGPGTRLTVL.

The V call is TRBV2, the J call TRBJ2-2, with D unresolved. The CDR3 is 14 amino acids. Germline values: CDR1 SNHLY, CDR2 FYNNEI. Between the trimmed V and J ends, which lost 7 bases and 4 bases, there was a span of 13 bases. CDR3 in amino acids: CASTVSHLTGELFF. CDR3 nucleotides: TGTGCCAGCACCGTCAGCCACCTCACCGGGGAGCTGTTTTTT.

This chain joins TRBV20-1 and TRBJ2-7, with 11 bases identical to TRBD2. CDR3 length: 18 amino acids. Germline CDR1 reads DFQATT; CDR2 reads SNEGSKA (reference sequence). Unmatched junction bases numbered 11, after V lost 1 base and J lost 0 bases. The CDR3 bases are TGCAGTGCTAGAGTGGTTCACACTAGCGGGAGTGTCTCCTACGAGCAGTACTTC. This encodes CSARVVHTSGSVSYEQYF.

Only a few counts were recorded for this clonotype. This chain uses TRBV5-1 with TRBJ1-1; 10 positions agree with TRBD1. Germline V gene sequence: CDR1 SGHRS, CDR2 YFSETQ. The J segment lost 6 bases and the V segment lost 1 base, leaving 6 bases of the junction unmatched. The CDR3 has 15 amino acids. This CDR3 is CASSLLTGGNPEAFF. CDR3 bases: TGCGCCAGCAGCTTGCTGACAGGGGGCAATCCTGAAGCTTTCTTT. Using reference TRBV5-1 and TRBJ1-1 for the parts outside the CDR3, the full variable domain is KAGVTQTPRYLIKTRGQQVTLSCSPISGHRSVSWYQQTPGQGLQFLFEYFSETQRNKGNFPGRFSGRQFSNSRSEMNVSTLELGDSALYLCASSLLTGGNPEAFFGQGTRLTVV.

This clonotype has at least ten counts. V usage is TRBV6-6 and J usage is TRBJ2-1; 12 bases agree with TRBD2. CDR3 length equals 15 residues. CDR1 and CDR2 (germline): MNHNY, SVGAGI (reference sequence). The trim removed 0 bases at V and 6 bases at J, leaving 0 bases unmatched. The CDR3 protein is CASSYSTSGSNEQFF. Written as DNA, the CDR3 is TGTGCCAGCAGTTACTCGACTAGCGGGAGCAATGAGCAGTTCTTC.

CDR3 nucleotides: TGTGCCAGCAGCGTAGGGGACCTTAGTGCCAAAAACATTCAGTACTTC. This codes for CASSVGDLSAKNIQYF. This sequence joins TRBV9 and TRBJ2-4; D may correspond to TRBD1 or TRBD2 (5 bases each). The CDR3 contains 16 residues. Germline lookup yields CDR1 SGDLS and CDR2 YYNGEE. The V end lost 0 bases, the J end lost 1 base, and 11 bases lay between the germline ends. Using reference TRBV9 and TRBJ2-4 for the parts outside the CDR3, the full variable domain is DSGVTQTPKHLITATGQRVTLRCSPRSGDLSVYWYQQSLDQGLQFLIQYYNGEERAKGNILERFSAQQFPDLHSELNLSSLELGDSALYFCASSVGDLSAKNIQYFGAGTRLSVL.

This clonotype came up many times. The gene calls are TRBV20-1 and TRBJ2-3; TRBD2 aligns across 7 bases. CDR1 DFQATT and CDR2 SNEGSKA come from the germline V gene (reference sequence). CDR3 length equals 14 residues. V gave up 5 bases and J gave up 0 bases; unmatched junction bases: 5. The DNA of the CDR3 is TGCAGTGCTGCGACGGGGGGAAGCACAGATACGCAGTATTTT. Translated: CSAATGGSTDTQYF.

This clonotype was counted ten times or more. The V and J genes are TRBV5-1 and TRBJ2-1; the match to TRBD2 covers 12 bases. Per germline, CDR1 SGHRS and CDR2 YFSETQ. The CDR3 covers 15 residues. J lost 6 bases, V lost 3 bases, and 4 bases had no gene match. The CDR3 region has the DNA TGCGCCAGCAGCTCACTGACTAGCGGGAGCAATGAGCAGTTCTTC. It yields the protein CASSSLTSGSNEQFF.